The 26 T cell receptor beta chains in this list originate from one sample, sequenced in a study of blood T cell repertoires in COVID-19. Method: immunoSEQ multiplex PCR; TCRdb's copy keeps in-frame clones and lacks some. The table includes some 200,000 clones, 80% to 90% detected once. Specimen: peripheral blood. All receptors come from a woman aged 45-65 years with active or convalescent COVID-19.

The chain combines TRBV5-4 with TRBJ2-1, with 10 bases aligning to TRBD2. CDR1 and CDR2 (germline): SGHNT, YYREEE (reference sequence). J lost 4 bases, V lost 3 bases, and 4 bases had no gene match. CDR3 length: 15 residues. CDR3 DNA: TGTGCCAGCAGCTCAACGACTAGCGGGTACAATGAGCAGTTCTTC. This encodes CASSSTTSGYNEQFF.

About this clone itself: The junction does not match germline at one end; this may be a read error. The CDR3 sequence is CASTVTGGEGNEQFF. The CDR3 DNA reads as TGTGCCAGCACCGTAACAGGGGGCGAGGGGAATGAGCAGTTCTTC. This sequence joins TRBV9 and TRBJ2-1, with TRBD1 matching over 9 bases. This CDR3 comprises 15 residues. CDR1 and CDR2 from the germline V gene are SGDLS and YYNGEE.

The V call is TRBV2, the J call TRBJ1-3, with 7 bases fitting TRBD1. The CDR3 extends over 16 amino acids. Germline trimming cut 6 bases from V and 0 bases from J; bases unmatched to any gene: 8. Germline CDR1 and CDR2: SNHLY and FYNNEI. CDR3 in amino acids: CASSQEQGRSGNTIYF. DNA for the CDR3: TGTGCCAGCAGCCAGGAACAGGGGCGCTCTGGAAACACCATATATTTT.

This chain uses TRBV6-2 or TRBV6-3 with TRBJ2-3, with D unresolved. Looked up from germline, CDR1 is MNHEY and CDR2 is SVGEGT. V was cut by 4 bases and J by 3 bases, with 11 bases left in between. The CDR3 loop spans 14 amino acids. The CDR3 spells CASSSYTKTDTQYF. Here the CDR3 DNA reads TGTGCCAGCAGTTCCTATACTAAGACAGATACGCAGTATTTT.

In nucleotides, the CDR3 is TGCGCCAGCGCGTTCGCCGGGGAGCTGTTTTTT. Translation gives CASAFAGELFF. The J gene is TRBJ2-2, the V gene TRBV5-1; D is unresolved. The V gene's germline CDR1 is SGHRS and CDR2 YFSETQ. Trimming stripped 7 bases from V and 6 bases from J, with 7 bases between. The CDR3 loop spans 11 amino acids.

In its sample, this clone was seen a few times. V usage is TRBV19 and J usage is TRBJ1-2; TRBD1 matches 7 bases. There are 15 residues in the CDR3. The V gene end was trimmed by 4 bases and the J gene end by 3 bases; junction bases not matched to a gene: 8. From germline, CDR1 is LNHDA and CDR2 SQIVND (reference sequence). The CDR3 DNA reads as TGTGCCAGTAGTAACGAAAGACAGGGCTACTATGGCTACACCTTC. This translates into CASSNERQGYYGYTF.

The chain links TRBV4-1 to TRBJ1-2, with 10 bases fitting TRBD1. This CDR3 is built from 14 residues. Germline V gives CDR1 MGHRA, CDR2 YSYEKL. After removal of 4 bases from V and 5 bases from J, the junction contained 4 bases not matched to a gene. The CDR3 DNA sequence: TGCGCCAGCAGCCCCACGGACAGGGGGTATGGCTACACCTTC. Protein sequence: CASSPTDRGYGYTF.

The chain couples TRBV27 to TRBJ1-2, with D possibly being TRBD1 (6 bases). Trimming took off 5 bases at V and 6 bases at J, with 19 bases between the two ends. This CDR3 is 15 amino acids long. From germline, CDR1 is MNHEY and CDR2 SMNVEV (reference sequence). The CDR3, as DNA: TGTGCCAGCAGTCCTATACAGGGAAGTACTGATGGCTACACCTTC. It encodes CASSPIQGSTDGYTF.

In DNA form, the CDR3 reads TGTGCCACCAGTGATTTTAGCAGGGCTGAAGCTTTCTTT. Encoded protein: CATSDFSRAEAFF. The chain combines TRBV24-1 with TRBJ1-1; D is possibly TRBD1 (5 bases). The CDR3 has 13 amino acids. V was shortened by 1 base and J by 6 bases, with 8 bases between the two germline ends. Germline CDR1 and CDR2: KGHDR and SFDVKD.

The rearrangement joins TRBV25-1 to TRBJ2-3; TRBD1 matches at 9 bases. CDR3 length: 13 amino acids. Trimming removed 4 bases from V and 4 bases from J; junction bases left unmatched: 0. The germline V gene has CDR1 MGHDK and CDR2 SYGVNS. CDR3 sequence reads: CASSGTGADTQYF. The CDR3 DNA sequence: TGTGCCAGCAGTGGGACAGGGGCAGATACGCAGTATTTT.

V gene TRBV5-1 combines with J gene TRBJ2-5; the D gene is possibly TRBD2 (5 bases). This CDR3 spans 14 amino acids. Germline CDR1 reads SGHRS; CDR2 reads YFSETQ. V shed 1 base and J shed 3 bases, with 10 bases lying between them. CDR3 nucleotides: TGCGCCAGCAGCTTGATGTCCGGGAAAGAGACCCAGTACTTC. Protein: CASSLMSGKETQYF.

This clone occurred a few times. The chain recombines TRBV18 with TRBJ1-3, with 10 bases matching TRBD1. With V trimmed by 0 bases and J by 0 bases, 2 bases remained unmatched. Germline CDR1 is KGHSH and CDR2 is LQKENI. This CDR3 region has 17 residues. The CDR3 spells CASSPPGTGASGNTIYF. The CDR3 DNA sequence: TGTGCCAGCTCACCACCGGGGACAGGGGCCTCTGGAAACACCATATATTTT.

The chain uses TRBV13 and TRBJ2-5; 9 bases fit TRBD2. The CDR3 spans 16 residues. The trim removed 1 base at V and 4 bases at J, leaving 7 bases unmatched. Germline CDR1 reads PRHDT; CDR2 reads FYEKMQ (reference sequence). The CDR3 coding sequence is TGTGCCAGCAGCTTAGAGAAGCGGGGGGATGGAGAGACCCAGTACTTC. It translates to CASSLEKRGDGETQYF.

The chain employs TRBV23-1 and TRBJ2-4; D may be TRBD2 (5 bases). TRBV23-1 is an ORF; its function is uncertain. Deletions cut 2 bases from V and 1 base from J, with 12 bases between. This CDR3 contains 16 residues. CDR3 in amino acids: CASSQENTGAKNIQYF. The CDR3 DNA sequence: TGCGCCAGCAGTCAAGAAAATACGGGGGCCAAAAACATTCAGTACTTC.

The rearrangement links TRBV19 to TRBJ1-1; unclear D gene. CDR1 and CDR2 from the germline V gene are LNHDA and SQIVND (reference sequence). The CDR3 is 13 amino acids. Trimming left V 7 bases short and J 1 base short, with 10 bases between. The chain's CDR3 is CASIPGPNTEAFF. In nucleotides, the CDR3 is TGTGCCAGTATTCCCGGTCCGAACACTGAAGCTTTCTTT.

The V and J genes are TRBV15 and TRBJ2-3, with TRBD1 matching over 7 bases. This CDR3 is built from 16 residues. J gave up 0 bases and V 1 base, and 4 bases lay outside the gene matches. Germline lookup yields CDR1 LNHNV and CDR2 YYDKDF (reference sequence). The CDR3 is CATSRGARGSTDTQYF. The CDR3 DNA sequence: TGTGCCACCAGCAGAGGGGCCAGGGGGAGCACAGATACGCAGTATTTT.

The chain's CDR3 is CASSRQGSGYTF. The CDR3 nucleotides read TGTGCCAGCAGCCGACAGGGATCGGGCTACACCTTC. The V and J genes are TRBV6-5 and TRBJ1-2, with 7 bases aligning to TRBD1. Germline-derived CDR1 and CDR2 are MNHEY and SVGAGI. Trimming removed 6 bases from V and 8 bases from J; junction bases left unmatched: 6. The CDR3 has 12 residues.

This chain connects TRBV2 to TRBJ2-7; a weak D match, TRBD1 (6 bases). Trimming pared 6 bases from V and 1 base from J, leaving 13 bases between. The CDR3 has 14 residues. Germline values: CDR1 SNHLY, CDR2 FYNNEI. The CDR3 DNA follows: TGTGCCAGCAGGGGACATTCCGTTTCCTACGAGCAGTACGTC. Translation gives CASRGHSVSYEQYV.

The rearrangement joins TRBV6-1 to TRBJ1-3; D is unclear. Germline assignment: CDR1 MNHNS and CDR2 SASEGT. The CDR3 is 16 residues long. Trimming left V 2 bases short and J 0 bases short, with 11 bases between. CDR3 loop: CASSEPRGASGNTIYF. In DNA form, the CDR3 reads TGTGCCAGCAGTGAACCCCGAGGAGCCTCTGGAAACACCATATATTTT.

The genes are TRBV9 and TRBJ2-3; D is perhaps TRBD1 (6 bases). Germline CDR1 SGDLS, CDR2 YYNGEE. The CDR3 sequence is 16 residues long. V was shortened by 4 bases and J by 5 bases, with 20 bases between the two germline ends. In DNA form, the CDR3 reads TGTGCCAGCAGCCCCCGTCAGGGGAGTTTCGGAGATACGCAGTATTTT. Translation gives CASSPRQGSFGDTQYF.

The rearrangement links TRBV2 to TRBJ1-2; no firm D call. Trimming shortened V by 6 bases and J by 8 bases, and 10 bases separated the two germline ends. The V gene's germline CDR1 is SNHLY and CDR2 FYNNEI. The CDR3 is made up of 11 amino acids. CDR3 sequence: CASRLTSGYTF. CDR3 nucleotide sequence: TGTGCCAGCAGATTGACTAGCGGCTACACCTTC.

This clone was detected only a few times. The CDR3 region is CSVAHRGAYNEQFF. Written as DNA, the CDR3 is TGCAGCGTTGCCCACCGGGGGGCCTACAATGAGCAGTTCTTC. This sequence joins TRBV29-1 and TRBJ2-1, with 7 positions matching TRBD2. J gave up 2 bases and V 4 bases, and 5 bases lay outside the gene matches. Germline V gene lookup returns CDR1 SQVTM and CDR2 ANQGSEA. The CDR3 length is 14 residues.

The chain joins TRBV28 to TRBJ2-5; 9 bases are a match to TRBD1. Germline CDR1 is MDHEN and CDR2 is SYDVKM. V dropped 4 bases and J dropped 5; count of bases not matched to a gene: 5. The CDR3 spans 14 residues. The CDR3: CASSSGTGWETQYF. The CDR3 DNA reads as TGTGCCAGCAGTTCTGGGACAGGGTGGGAGACCCAGTACTTC.

The V call is TRBV29-1, the J call TRBJ2-1; TRBD1 matches at 10 bases. The J segment lost 6 bases and the V segment lost 7 bases, leaving 9 bases of the junction unmatched. From germline, CDR1 is SQVTM and CDR2 ANQGSEA. The length of the CDR3 is 14 residues. The DNA of the CDR3 is TGCAGCGGCATCACGGGACAGGGGACCAATGAGCAGTTCTTC. Protein product: CSGITGQGTNEQFF.

The chain links TRBV28 to TRBJ1-1; D unclear. V lost 4 bases to trimming and J lost 1 base, with 13 bases between them. Germline V gene sequence: CDR1 MDHEN, CDR2 SYDVKM. The CDR3 loop spans 15 amino acids. CDR3 residues: CASSSTQVTNTEAFF. CDR3 DNA sequence: TGTGCCAGCAGTTCAACTCAGGTAACGAACACTGAAGCTTTCTTT.

The V and J genes are TRBV5-1 and TRBJ2-1; maybe TRBD1 (6 bases). This CDR3 has 14 amino acids. Germline assignment: CDR1 SGHRS and CDR2 YFSETQ. V lost 5 bases to trimming and J lost 6 bases, with 15 bases between them. CDR3 nucleotide sequence: TGCGCCAGCAGTCTACAGGGAATTGGCAATGAGCAGTTCTTC. Protein product: CASSLQGIGNEQFF.